The clone carrying this T cell receptor beta chain was seen ten or more times. The target antigen is unknown. Library preparation (for TCRbeta) was performed with unique molecular identifiers. Each CDR3 protein gets one entry after TCRdb re-called the PCR reads with MiXCR. The sample includes more than 3,000 distinct CDR3 sequences, roughly 22% of them seen just once. This sample was taken from a study of T-cell reconstitution after alpha-beta-depleted transplantation in children. Study-wide results and limits: Some patients' high day-60 TCRbeta diversity was attributed to recipient cells surviving conditioning. About two months after transplant, alpha-beta T cells reportedly came from several hundred expanded graft clones. T cells produced anew were the main source of T-cell counts and diversity one year after transplant.

There are 15 residues in the CDR3. Trimming removed 0 bases from V and 3 bases from J, with 11 bases in between. The germline V gene has CDR1 MNHEY and CDR2 SVGEGT. The rearrangement joins TRBV6-2 or TRBV6-3 to TRBJ1-1; TRBD1 might be the D (5 bases). The sample in question was PBMCs, mostly from graft donor cells, obtained 60 days after TCRalphabeta/CD19-depleted stem cell transplant. The sequence came from a male patient aged 2 to 10 who had a stem cell transplant for acute lymphoblastic leukemia, so the T cells may come from the graft donor. The CDR3 is CASSYSPGEDTEAFF. CDR3 sequence (DNA): TGTGCCAGCAGTTACTCTCCGGGGGAGGACACTGAAGCTTTCTTT.